This T cell receptor (beta chain) comes out of a study of radiotherapy plus CTLA-4 blockade in lung cancer. Using immunoSEQ multiplex PCR, the repertoire was profiled, and TCRdb retains in-frame clones only, with some absent. The sample includes approximately 52,000 clones, 75% to 80% of them seen just once. The CDR3 length is 12 residues. V was pared by 0 bases and J by 7 bases, with 7 bases between. Germline loops: CDR1 SGHRS, CDR2 YFSETQ. Material: peripheral blood, obtained from a patient treated with radiotherapy plus ipilimumab. The TCR sequence derives from a human donor with non-small cell lung cancer whose response to radiotherapy plus ipilimumab could not be evaluated. This chain links TRBV5-1 with TRBJ1-2, with a weak D call TRBD1 (5 bases). DNA for the CDR3: TGCGCCAGCAGCTTGGACAGGAGTGGCTACACCTTC. This codes for CASSLDRSGYTF. The variable domain in full, with the rest retrieved from reference TRBV5-1 and TRBJ1-2, is KAGVTQTPRYLIKTRGQQVTLSCSPISGHRSVSWYQQTPGQGLQFLFEYFSETQRNKGNFPGRFSGRQFSNSRSEMNVSTLELGDSALYLCASSLDRSGYTFGSGTRLTVV.